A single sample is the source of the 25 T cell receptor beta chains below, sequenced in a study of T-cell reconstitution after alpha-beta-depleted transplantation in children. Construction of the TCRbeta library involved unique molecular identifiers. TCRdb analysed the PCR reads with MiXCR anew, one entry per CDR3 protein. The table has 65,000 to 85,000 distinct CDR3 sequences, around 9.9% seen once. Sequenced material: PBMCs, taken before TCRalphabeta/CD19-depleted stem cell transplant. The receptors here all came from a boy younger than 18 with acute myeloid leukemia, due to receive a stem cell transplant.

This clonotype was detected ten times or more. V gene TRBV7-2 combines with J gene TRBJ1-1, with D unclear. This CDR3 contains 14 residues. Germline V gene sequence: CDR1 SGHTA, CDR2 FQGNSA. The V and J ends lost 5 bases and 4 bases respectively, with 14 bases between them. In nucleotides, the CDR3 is TGTGCCAGCAGCCCCCCGGACCGTTTCACTGAAGCTTTCTTT. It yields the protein CASSPPDRFTEAFF.

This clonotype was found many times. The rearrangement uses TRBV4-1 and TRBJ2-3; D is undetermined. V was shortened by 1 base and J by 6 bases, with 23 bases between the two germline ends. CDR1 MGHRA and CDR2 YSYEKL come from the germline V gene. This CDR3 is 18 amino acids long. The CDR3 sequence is CASSQVNLGFRSGDTQYF. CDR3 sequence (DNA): TGCGCCAGCAGCCAAGTGAATCTAGGCTTTCGGAGTGGGGATACGCAGTATTTT.

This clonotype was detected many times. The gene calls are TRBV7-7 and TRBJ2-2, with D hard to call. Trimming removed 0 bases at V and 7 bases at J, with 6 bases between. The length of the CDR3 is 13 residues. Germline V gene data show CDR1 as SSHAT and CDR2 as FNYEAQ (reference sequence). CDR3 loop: CASSLAAGGELFF. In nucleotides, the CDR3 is TGTGCCAGCAGCTTAGCCGCAGGCGGGGAGCTGTTTTTT.

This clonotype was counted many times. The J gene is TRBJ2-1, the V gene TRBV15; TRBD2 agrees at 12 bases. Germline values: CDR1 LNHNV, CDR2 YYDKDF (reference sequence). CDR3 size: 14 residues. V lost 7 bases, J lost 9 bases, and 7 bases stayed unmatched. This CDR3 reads CATTPSGREVEQFF. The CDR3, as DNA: TGTGCCACCACCCCTAGCGGGAGGGAGGTTGAGCAGTTCTTC.

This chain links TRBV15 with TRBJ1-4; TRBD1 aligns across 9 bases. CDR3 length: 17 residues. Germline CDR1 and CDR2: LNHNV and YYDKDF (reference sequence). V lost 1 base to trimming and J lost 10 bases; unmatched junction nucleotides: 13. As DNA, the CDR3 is TGTGCCACCAGCAGAGGGGACAGGGACGTTCTCCGTGTAAAACTGTTTTTT. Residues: CATSRGDRDVLRVKLFF.

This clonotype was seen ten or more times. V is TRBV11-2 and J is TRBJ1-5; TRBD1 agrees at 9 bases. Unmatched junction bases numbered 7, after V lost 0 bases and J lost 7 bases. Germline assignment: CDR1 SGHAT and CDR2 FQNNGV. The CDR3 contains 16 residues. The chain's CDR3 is CASSLDGTGSEQPQHF. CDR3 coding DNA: TGTGCCAGCAGCTTAGATGGGACAGGGTCGGAACAGCCCCAGCATTTT. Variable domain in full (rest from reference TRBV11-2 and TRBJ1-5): EAGVAQSPRYKIIEKRQSVAFWCNPISGHATLYWYQQILGQGPKLLIQFQNNGVVDDSQLPKDRFSAERLKGVDSTLKIQPAKLEDSAVYLCASSLDGTGSEQPQHFGDGTRLSIL.

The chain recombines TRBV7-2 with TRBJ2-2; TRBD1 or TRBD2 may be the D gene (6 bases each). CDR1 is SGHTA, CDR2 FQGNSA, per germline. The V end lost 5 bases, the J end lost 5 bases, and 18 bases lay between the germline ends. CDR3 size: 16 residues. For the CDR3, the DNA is TGTGCCAGCAGCCCGAGGGGGGAGAGAAGAACCGGGGAGCTGTTTTTT. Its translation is CASSPRGERRTGELFF.

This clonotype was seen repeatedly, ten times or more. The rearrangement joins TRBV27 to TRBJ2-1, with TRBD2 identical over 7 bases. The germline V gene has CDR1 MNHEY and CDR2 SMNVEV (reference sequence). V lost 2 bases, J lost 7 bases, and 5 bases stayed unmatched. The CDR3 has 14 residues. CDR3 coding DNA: TGTGCCAGCAGTTTAAAGGACGGGGGGAATGAGCAGTTCTTC. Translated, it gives CASSLKDGGNEQFF.

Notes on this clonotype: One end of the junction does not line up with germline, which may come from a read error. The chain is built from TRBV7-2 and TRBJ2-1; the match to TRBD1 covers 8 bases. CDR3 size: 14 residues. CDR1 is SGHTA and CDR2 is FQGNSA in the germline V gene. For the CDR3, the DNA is TGTGCCAACAGCTTTCGACAGGGGTGGAATGAGCAGTTCTTC. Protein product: CANSFRQGWNEQFF.

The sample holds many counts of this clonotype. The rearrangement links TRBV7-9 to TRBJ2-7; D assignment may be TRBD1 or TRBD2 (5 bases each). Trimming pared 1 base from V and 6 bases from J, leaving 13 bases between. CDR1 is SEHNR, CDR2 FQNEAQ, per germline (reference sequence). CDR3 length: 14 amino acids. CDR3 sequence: CASSLVLGVREQYF. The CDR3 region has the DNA TGTGCCAGCAGCTTAGTTTTGGGGGTCCGCGAGCAGTACTTC.

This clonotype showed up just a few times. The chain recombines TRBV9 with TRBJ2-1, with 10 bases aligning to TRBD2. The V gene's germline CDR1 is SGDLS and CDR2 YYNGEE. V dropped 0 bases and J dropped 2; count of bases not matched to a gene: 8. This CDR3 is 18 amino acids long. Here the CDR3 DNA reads TGTGCCAGCAGCGTAGGGCTAGCGGGGGTCCCACCCTACAATGAGCAGTTCTTC. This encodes CASSVGLAGVPPYNEQFF.

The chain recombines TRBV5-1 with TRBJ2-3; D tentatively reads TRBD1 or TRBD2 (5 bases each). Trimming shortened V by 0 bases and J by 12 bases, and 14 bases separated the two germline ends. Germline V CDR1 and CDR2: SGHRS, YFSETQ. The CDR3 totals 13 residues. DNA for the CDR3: TGCGCCAGCAGCTTGGAGGGGAGTTTAACACAGTATTTT. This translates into CASSLEGSLTQYF.

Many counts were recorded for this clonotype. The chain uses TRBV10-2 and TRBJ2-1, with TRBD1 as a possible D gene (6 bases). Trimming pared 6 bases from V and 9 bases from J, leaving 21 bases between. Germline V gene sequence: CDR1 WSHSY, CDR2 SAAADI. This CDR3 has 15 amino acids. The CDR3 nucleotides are TGCGCCAGCAGCCACCACCAGGGGTTGGGGAGTGAGCAGTTCTTC. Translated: CASSHHQGLGSEQFF.

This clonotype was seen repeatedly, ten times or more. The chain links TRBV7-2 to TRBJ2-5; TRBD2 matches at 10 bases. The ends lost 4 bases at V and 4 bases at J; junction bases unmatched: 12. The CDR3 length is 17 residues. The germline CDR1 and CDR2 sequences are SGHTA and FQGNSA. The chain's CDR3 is CASSSSGLANYGETQYF. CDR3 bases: TGTGCCAGCAGCTCCTCGGGACTAGCGAATTATGGAGAGACCCAGTACTTC.

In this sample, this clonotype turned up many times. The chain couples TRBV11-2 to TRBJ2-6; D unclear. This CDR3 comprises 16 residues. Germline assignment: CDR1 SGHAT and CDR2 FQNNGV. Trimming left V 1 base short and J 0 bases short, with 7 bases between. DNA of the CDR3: TGTGCCAGCAGCTTAGGGCGCGGCTCTGGGGCCAACGTCCTGACTTTC. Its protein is CASSLGRGSGANVLTF.

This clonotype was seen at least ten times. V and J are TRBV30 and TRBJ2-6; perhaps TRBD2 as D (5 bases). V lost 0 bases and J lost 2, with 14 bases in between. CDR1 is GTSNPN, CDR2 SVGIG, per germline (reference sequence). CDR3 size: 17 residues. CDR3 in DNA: TGTGCCTGGAGTGTAGCCCGGGTGAGGGCTGGGGCCAACGTCCTGACTTTC. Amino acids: CAWSVARVRAGANVLTF.

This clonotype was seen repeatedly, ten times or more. The CDR3 region has the DNA TGTGCCAGTCAATTAACAGGGGGCAATCTTGGCTACACCTTC. This gives the protein CASQLTGGNLGYTF. V gene TRBV12-3 or TRBV12-4 combines with J gene TRBJ1-2; 9 bases are shared with TRBD1. The V gene end was trimmed by 9 bases and the J gene end by 7 bases; junction bases not matched to a gene: 12. This CDR3 is 14 amino acids long.

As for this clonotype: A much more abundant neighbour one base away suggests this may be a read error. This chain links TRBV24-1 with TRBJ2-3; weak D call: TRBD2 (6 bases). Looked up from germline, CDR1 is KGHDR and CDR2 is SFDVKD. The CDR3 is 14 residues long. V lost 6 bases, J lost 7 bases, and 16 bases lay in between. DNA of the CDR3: TGTGCCACCAGTAATTGGAGTAGCGGAAATACGCAGTATTTT. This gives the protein CATSNWSSGNTQYF.

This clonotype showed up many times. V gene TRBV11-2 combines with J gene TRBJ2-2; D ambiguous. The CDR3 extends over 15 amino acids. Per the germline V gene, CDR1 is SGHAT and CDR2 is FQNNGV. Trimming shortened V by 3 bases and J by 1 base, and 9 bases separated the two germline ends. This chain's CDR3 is CASSFNILNTGELFF. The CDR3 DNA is TGTGCCAGCAGCTTTAACATCCTGAACACCGGGGAGCTGTTTTTT.

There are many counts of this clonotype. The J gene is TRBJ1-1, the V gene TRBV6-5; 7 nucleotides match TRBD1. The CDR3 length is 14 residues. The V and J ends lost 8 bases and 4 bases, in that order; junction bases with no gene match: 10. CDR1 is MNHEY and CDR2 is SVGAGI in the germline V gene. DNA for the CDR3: TGTGCCAGCTCCTTTCAGGGGGGAGGCACTGAAGCTTTCTTT. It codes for CASSFQGGGTEAFF.

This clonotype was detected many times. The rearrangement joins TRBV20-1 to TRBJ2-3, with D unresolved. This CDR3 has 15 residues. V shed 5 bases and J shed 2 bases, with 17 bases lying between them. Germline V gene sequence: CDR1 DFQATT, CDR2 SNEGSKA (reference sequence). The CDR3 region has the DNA TGCAGTGCTCGTTACAGAGTTATAAACACAGATACGCAGTATTTT. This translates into CSARYRVINTDTQYF.

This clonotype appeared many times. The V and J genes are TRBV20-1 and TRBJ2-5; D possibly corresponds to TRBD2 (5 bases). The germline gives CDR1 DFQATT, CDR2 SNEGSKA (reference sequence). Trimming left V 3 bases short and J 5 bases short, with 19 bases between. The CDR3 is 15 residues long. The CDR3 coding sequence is TGCAGTGCTAGCTATGCGGGTTCGGATGTGGAGACCCAGTACTTC. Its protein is CSASYAGSDVETQYF.

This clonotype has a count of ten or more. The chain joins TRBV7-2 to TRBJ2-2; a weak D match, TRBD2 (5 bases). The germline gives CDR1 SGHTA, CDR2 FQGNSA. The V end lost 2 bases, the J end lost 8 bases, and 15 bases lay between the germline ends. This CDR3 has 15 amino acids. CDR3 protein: CASSLTTTRIGELFF. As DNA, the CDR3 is TGTGCCAGCAGCTTAACTACCACTAGAATTGGGGAGCTGTTTTTT.

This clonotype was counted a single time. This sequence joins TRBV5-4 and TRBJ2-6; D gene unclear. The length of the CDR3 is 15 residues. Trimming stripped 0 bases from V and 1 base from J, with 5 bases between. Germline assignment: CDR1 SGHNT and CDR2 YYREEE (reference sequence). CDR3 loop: CASSLDQSGANVLTF. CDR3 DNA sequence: TGTGCCAGCAGCTTGGACCAGTCTGGGGCCAACGTCCTGACTTTC.

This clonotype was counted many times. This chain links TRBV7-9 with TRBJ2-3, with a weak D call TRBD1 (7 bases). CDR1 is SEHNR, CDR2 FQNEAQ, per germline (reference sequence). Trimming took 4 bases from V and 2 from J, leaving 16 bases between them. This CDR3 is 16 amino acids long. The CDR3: CASSSPGDSYTDTQYF. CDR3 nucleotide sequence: TGTGCCAGCAGCTCCCCGGGGGACAGCTACACAGATACGCAGTATTTT.